Listed below are T cell receptor beta chains from one sample, sequenced in a study of T cell responses to AZD1222 COVID-19 vaccine. Profiled with immunoSEQ multiplex PCR; TCRdb holds only in-frame clones, not every one. The sample has around 110,000 clones, approximately 85% seen once; the top ten hold under 4.5%. This specimen consisted of peripheral blood, obtained on day 0 of MenACWY control vaccination. The origin of the receptors is an adult in good health. The CDR3 runs from the conserved cysteine through the conserved F or W. The order of the fields is D gene, clone size, V gene, J gene, CDR3 DNA, CDR3 protein. D genes are given only for firm matches. The size entry is marked missing in some rows and otherwise reads once, few, many or a size class.

-	-	TRBV29-1	TRBJ1-2	TGCAGCGCCCCGGGAACAGCCTATGGCTACACCTTC	CSAPGTAYGYTF
TRBD1	-	TRBV28	TRBJ1-1	TGTGCCACCGCCCCGGGACAGGGGGTCTCTGAAGCTTTCTTT	CATAPGQGVSEAFF
TRBD2	-	TRBV7-2	TRBJ2-2	TGTGCCAGCAGTACGACTAGCGCAGCCGGGGAGCTGTTTTTT	CASSTTSAAGELFF
-	-	TRBV27	TRBJ1-2	TGTGCCAGCAGGCTTGGGGGCATGTCGAGGGGCTACACCTTC	CASRLGGMSRGYTF
-	-	TRBV7-9	TRBJ1-1	TGTGCCAGCAGCCCCGGGGCAGGGGCTTTCTTT	CASSPGAGAFF
-	-	TRBV5-5	TRBJ1-3	TGTGCCAGCAGCTTGGTACCTGGAAACACCATATATTTT	CASSLVPGNTIYF
-	-	TRBV21-1	TRBJ2-1	TGTGCCAGCAGCCTAAGCTCCTACAATGAGCAGTTCTTC	CASSLSSYNEQFF
-	-	TRBV7-8	TRBJ1-1	TGTGCCAGCACCGAATGGGGAAGCCGACAGCAACAAGCGGCTTTCTTT	CASTEWGSRQQQAAFF
-	-	TRBV2	TRBJ2-5	TGTGCCAGCACCGGAACTAGTGACGGGACCCAGTACTTC	CASTGTSDGTQYF
TRBD1	-	TRBV28	TRBJ2-7	TGTGCCAGCAGTTTCGGACAGGGAAAATATAGCGAGCAGTACTTC	CASSFGQGKYSEQYF
-	-	TRBV29-1	TRBJ2-2	TGCAGCGTGCGGGACAGTGCGAACACCGGGGAGCTGTTTTTT	CSVRDSANTGELFF
TRBD1	-	TRBV5-1	TRBJ1-6	TGCGCCAGCAGCTTCGGACAGGGACGGTCACCCCTCCACTTT	CASSFGQGRSPLHF
-	-	TRBV23-1	TRBJ1-2	TGCGCCGTCCGCGGAGGGTATGGCTACACCTTC	CAVRGGYGYTF
-	-	TRBV15	TRBJ1-1	TGTGCCACCAGCAGAGGCAGGAGAAACACTGAAGCTTTCTTT	CATSRGRRNTEAFF
-	-	TRBV18	TRBJ2-2	TGTGCCAGCTCACTGGGCACCGGGGAGCTGTTTTTT	CASSLGTGELFF
TRBD1	-	TRBV6-2/TRBV6-3	TRBJ2-7	TGTGCCAGCAGCCCGGAACACAGGGGGTCCTACGAGCAGTACTTC	CASSPEHRGSYEQYF
-	-	TRBV25-1	TRBJ1-6	TGTGCCAGCAGGCCCCCGGGGAGGAGAAATTCACCCCTCCACTTT	CASRPPGRRNSPLHF
TRBD2	few	TRBV18	TRBJ2-7	TGTGCCAGCTCACCACCGCTAGCGGGGGCCTACGAGCAGTACTTC	CASSPPLAGAYEQYF
-	-	TRBV25-1	TRBJ1-6	TGTGCCAGCAGTGCCAGGACGAATAATTCACCCCTCCACTTT	CASSARTNNSPLHF
TRBD2	-	TRBV5-4	TRBJ2-7	TGTGCCAGCAGTCTCTGGGGAGGGAGAGGCTACGAGCAGTACTTC	CASSLWGGRGYEQYF
-	few	TRBV7-9	TRBJ2-7	TGTGCCAGCAGCCCCAGACCCGGGGGCTACGAGCAGTACTTC	CASSPRPGGYEQYF
-	-	TRBV20-1	TRBJ2-5	TGCAGTGCTAGTTTCCTCAGCGTAGAAAGAGAGACCCAGTACTTC	CSASFLSVERETQYF
-	-	TRBV11-3	TRBJ2-3	TGTGCCAGCAGCTCAGGGTTAAGGAGCACAGATACGCAGTATTTT	CASSSGLRSTDTQYF
-	-	TRBV24-1	TRBJ2-3	TGTGCCACCAGTGATTTTAACACAGATACGCAGTATTTT	CATSDFNTDTQYF
TRBD1	-	TRBV4-2	TRBJ2-7	TGTGCCAGCAGCCAGGACAGGGCCTCCTCCTACGAGCAGTACTTC	CASSQDRASSYEQYF
TRBD1	-	TRBV4-2	TRBJ1-4	TGTGCCAGCAGCCAACGACAGGGGAGAAAGGAAAAACTGTTTTTT	CASSQRQGRKEKLFF
TRBD2	-	TRBV10-3	TRBJ2-3	TGTGCCATCAGTGACCGGGAGCGGGGGGCAGATACGCAGTATTTT	CAISDRERGADTQYF
-	-	TRBV9	TRBJ1-1	TGTGCCAGCAGCCCACGTAGGGACTTACTGAACACTGAAGCTTTCTTT	CASSPRRDLLNTEAFF
TRBD1	-	TRBV7-2	TRBJ2-2	TGTGCCAGCAGCTCCGGACAGGGCAAAAACACCGGGGAGCTGTTTTTT	CASSSGQGKNTGELFF
TRBD1	-	TRBV5-1	TRBJ1-1	TGCGCCAGCAGCTTGGAGTTGTCCAGGGGGTACACTGAAGCTTTCTTT	CASSLELSRGYTEAFF
-	-	TRBV6-2/TRBV6-3	TRBJ1-1	TGTGCCAGCAGTAACCCTCTACACATGAACACTGAAGCTTTCTTT	CASSNPLHMNTEAFF
-	-	TRBV11-2	TRBJ2-5	TGTGCCAGCAGCTCAGGCGGGGCCCCGGGGGAGACCCAGTACTTC	CASSSGGAPGETQYF
TRBD1	-	TRBV6-4	TRBJ1-2	TGTGCCAGCAGTGAGGACAGGGTTGGAGGCGGCTACACCTTC	CASSEDRVGGGYTF
TRBD1	once	TRBV7-2	TRBJ2-7	TGTGCCAGCAGCTTACTTGGACAGGGTTACGAGCAGTACTTC	CASSLLGQGYEQYF
-	-	TRBV7-9	TRBJ2-5	TGTGCCAGCACCTCCTCTAGCGTCCCCGAGACCCAGTACTTC	CASTSSSVPETQYF
TRBD2	-	TRBV7-9	TRBJ2-7	TGTGCCAGCAGCTTAGGGGCTAGCGGGGGGATCAGCTCCTACGAGCAGTACTTC	CASSLGASGGISSYEQYF
TRBD1	-	TRBV10-1	TRBJ2-7	TGCGCCAGCATCTCACAGGGGTACTCCTACGAGCAGTACTTC	CASISQGYSYEQYF
TRBD1	-	TRBV19	TRBJ1-5	TGTGCCAGTAAGGACAGGGGGGACGGTCAGCCCCAGCATTTT	CASKDRGDGQPQHF
-	few	TRBV3-1/TRBV3-2	TRBJ1-4	TGTGCCAGCATCGCATCAGGGGCACTGAAGGGTGAAAAACTGTTTTTT	CASIASGALKGEKLFF
-	-	TRBV5-6	TRBJ1-2	TGTGCCAGCACCACGTGGGGGGTTTTGGGTGGCTACACCTTC	CASTTWGVLGGYTF
-	-	TRBV5-1	TRBJ1-2	TGCGCCAGCAGCGCCGGACAAGACTATGGCTACACCTTC	CASSAGQDYGYTF
TRBD1	-	TRBV2	TRBJ2-7	TGTGCCAGCAGTGAAGCGCTTTCAGGACAGGGTCGGTACTTC	CASSEALSGQGRYF
-	few	TRBV20-1	TRBJ1-2	TGCAGTGCTAGATTGGGGTCCTTTTTCTTC	CSARLGSFFF
-	-	TRBV7-3	TRBJ2-2	TGTGCCAGCAGCTTAAACTTGGCCGGGGAGCTGTTTTTT	CASSLNLAGELFF
-	once	TRBV27	TRBJ1-2	TGTGCCAGCAGTCCAACAGGGTGGTGGCAGAAAGGCTACACCTTC	CASSPTGWWQKGYTF
TRBD1	once	TRBV6-5	TRBJ2-7	TGTGCCAGCAGTTACTCCGGGACAGGGGGCTACGAGCAGTACTTC	CASSYSGTGGYEQYF
-	-	TRBV28	TRBJ1-2	TGTGCCAGCAGCGTAAACAGGGACTATGGCTACACCTTC	CASSVNRDYGYTF
-	-	TRBV27	TRBJ1-3	TGTGCCAGCAGCCCCCGCTGGGGTGGAAACACCATATATTTT	CASSPRWGGNTIYF
TRBD1	-	TRBV14	TRBJ1-1	TGTGCCAGCAGCCCCAGCCCCCAAACAGGGGTGGCTTTCTTT	CASSPSPQTGVAFF
-	-	TRBV6-2/TRBV6-3	TRBJ1-5	TGTGCCAGCAGCCCCGGGAGGGGGAATCAGCCCCAGCATTTT	CASSPGRGNQPQHF
TRBD2	-	TRBV9	TRBJ2-3	TGTGCCAGCAGCGTATCGGGACTAGATACGGGTTCTAGCACAGATACGCAGTATTTT	CASSVSGLDTGSSTDTQYF
TRBD2	-	TRBV7-9	TRBJ2-7	TGTGCCAGCAGCTTTGTGGGACTAGGCTCCTACGAGCAGTACTTC	CASSFVGLGSYEQYF